This T cell receptor (beta chain) originates from a study of read filtering for tumor transcriptome and immune sequencing. For the study at large: TCR-mapped reads were about 3.5 to 10.27 million with IR-seq versus roughly 80 to 1,300 with RNA-seq. Study results and limitations: Compared with RNA-seq, IR-seq gave much higher clonotype depth and reliability. IR-seq and RNA-seq agreed better without single-read clonotypes.

V was pared by 4 bases and J by 6 bases, with 6 bases between. The CDR3 is made up of 12 amino acids. Germline CDR1 and CDR2: SNHLY and FYNNEI. As regards this clonotype: Its antigen is currently unknown. This may be a read error, as it is one base from a much larger clone.

From 300 to 450 ng of RNA, a library with molecular barcoded alpha/delta and beta/gamma adaptors was made. TCRdb passed the reads through MiXCR, listing each CDR3 protein once. The sample lists around 20,000 distinct CDR3 sequences, around 20% occurring once. The chain uses TRBV2 and TRBJ2-2; the D is unclear. Input material: a population of CD138-negative cells sorted from bone marrow. This TCR came from a donor aged 40 or older with multiple myeloma. The CDR3 reads CASSAEPGELFF. The CDR3 DNA sequence: TGTGCCAGCAGTGCTGAGCCCGGGGAGCTGTTTTTT.